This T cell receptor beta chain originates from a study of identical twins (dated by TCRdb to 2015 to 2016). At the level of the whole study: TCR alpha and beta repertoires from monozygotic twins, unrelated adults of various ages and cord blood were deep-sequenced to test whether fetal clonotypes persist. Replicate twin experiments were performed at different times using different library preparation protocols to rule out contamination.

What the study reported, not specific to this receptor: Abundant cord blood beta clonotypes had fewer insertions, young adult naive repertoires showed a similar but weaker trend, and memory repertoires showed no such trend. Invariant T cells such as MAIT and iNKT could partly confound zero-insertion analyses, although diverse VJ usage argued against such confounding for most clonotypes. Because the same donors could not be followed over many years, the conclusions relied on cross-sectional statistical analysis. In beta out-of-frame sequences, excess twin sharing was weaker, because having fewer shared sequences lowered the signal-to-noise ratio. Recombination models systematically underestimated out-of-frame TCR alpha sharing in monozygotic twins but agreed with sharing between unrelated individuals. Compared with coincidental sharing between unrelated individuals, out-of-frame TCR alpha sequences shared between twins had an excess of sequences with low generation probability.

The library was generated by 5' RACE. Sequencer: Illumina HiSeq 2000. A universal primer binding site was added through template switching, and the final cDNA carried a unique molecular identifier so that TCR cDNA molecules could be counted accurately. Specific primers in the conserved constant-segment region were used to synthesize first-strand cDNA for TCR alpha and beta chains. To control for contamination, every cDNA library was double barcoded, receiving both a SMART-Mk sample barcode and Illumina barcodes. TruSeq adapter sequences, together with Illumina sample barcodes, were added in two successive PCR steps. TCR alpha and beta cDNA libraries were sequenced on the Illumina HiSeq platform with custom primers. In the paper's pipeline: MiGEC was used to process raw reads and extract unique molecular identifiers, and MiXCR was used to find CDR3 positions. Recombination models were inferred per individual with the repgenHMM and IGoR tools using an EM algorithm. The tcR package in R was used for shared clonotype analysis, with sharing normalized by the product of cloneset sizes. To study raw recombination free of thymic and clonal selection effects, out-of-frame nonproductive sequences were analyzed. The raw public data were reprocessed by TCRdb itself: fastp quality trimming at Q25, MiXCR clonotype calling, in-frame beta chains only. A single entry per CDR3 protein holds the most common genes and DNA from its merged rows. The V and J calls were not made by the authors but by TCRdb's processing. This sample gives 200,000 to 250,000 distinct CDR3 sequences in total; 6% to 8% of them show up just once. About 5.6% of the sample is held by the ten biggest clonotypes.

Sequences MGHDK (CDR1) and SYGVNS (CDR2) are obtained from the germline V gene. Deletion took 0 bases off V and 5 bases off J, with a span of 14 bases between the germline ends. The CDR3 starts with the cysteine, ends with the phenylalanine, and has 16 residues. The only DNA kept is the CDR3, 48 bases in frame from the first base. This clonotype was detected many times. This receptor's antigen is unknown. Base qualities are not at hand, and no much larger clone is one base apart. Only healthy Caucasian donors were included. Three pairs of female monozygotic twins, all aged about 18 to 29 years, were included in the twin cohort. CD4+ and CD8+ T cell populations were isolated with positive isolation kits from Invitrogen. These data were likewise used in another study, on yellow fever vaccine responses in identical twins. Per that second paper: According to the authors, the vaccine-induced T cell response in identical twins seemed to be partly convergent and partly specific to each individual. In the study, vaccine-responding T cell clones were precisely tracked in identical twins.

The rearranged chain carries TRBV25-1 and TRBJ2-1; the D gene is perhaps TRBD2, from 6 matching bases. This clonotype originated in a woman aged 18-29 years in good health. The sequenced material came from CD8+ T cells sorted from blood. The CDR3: CASSEYGGIVHNEQFF. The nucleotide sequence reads TGTGCCAGCAGTGAATACGGCGGGATAGTCCACAATGAGCAGTTCTTC.